Below, 28 T cell receptor beta chains from the same sample are listed, as sequenced in a study of Ad26.COV2.S vaccination and SARS-CoV-2 variants. The treatment is: roughly 19 received Ad26.COV2.S at low or high dose, single or two shots; five or six received placebo; per-sample allocation not given. Specimens were obtained on day 63 following the first vaccine or placebo injection. Clones were sequenced by immunoSEQ multiplex PCR, and TCRdb holds only the in-frame ones, with some missing. This sample has about 680,000 clones, with about 89% found just once. Sequencing used peripheral blood, obtained in a trial of Ad26.COV2.S vaccine versus placebo. The receptors originated from a person between 18 and 60 years old who received the Ad26.COV2.S COVID-19 vaccine or a placebo.

The V call is TRBV5-8, the J call TRBJ2-7, with 9 bases aligning to TRBD1. The CDR3 has 15 residues. The V and J ends lost 4 bases and 3 bases, in that order; junction bases with no gene match: 8. CDR1 is SGHTS and CDR2 is YDEGEE in the germline V gene. CDR3 DNA sequence: TGTGCCAGCAGCCCAGGGACAGGGAATGGCTACGAGCAGTACTTC. This translates into CASSPGTGNGYEQYF.

V usage is TRBV7-8 and J usage is TRBJ1-3; possibly TRBD1 for D (5 bases). The ends were cut back, 1 base at V and 8 bases at J, with 9 bases in the middle. The length of the CDR3 is 13 residues. Germline CDR1 reads SGHVS; CDR2 reads FQNEAQ. Here the CDR3 reads CASSLGVGDTIYF. CDR3 DNA: TGTGCCAGCAGCTTAGGTGTGGGGGACACCATATATTTT.

The chain is built from TRBV2 and TRBJ2-7, with unresolved D. The germline gives CDR1 SNHLY, CDR2 FYNNEI. The CDR3 runs 12 residues. V lost 6 bases and J 0 bases, leaving 6 bases between the germline ends. The CDR3 is CASRKLSYEQYF. CDR3 nucleotide sequence: TGTGCCAGCAGGAAACTCTCCTACGAGCAGTACTTC.

V gene TRBV20-1 combines with J gene TRBJ2-5; perhaps D is TRBD1 or TRBD2 (6 bases each). Germline V gene sequence: CDR1 DFQATT, CDR2 SNEGSKA (reference sequence). The CDR3 consists of 11 residues. DNA for the CDR3: TGCGCAGAAGGGGGGCGGGAGACCCAGTACTTC. This encodes CAEGGRETQYF.

The chain employs TRBV2 and TRBJ2-5, with D tentatively TRBD1 or TRBD2 (5 bases each). The germline CDR1 and CDR2 sequences are SNHLY and FYNNEI. V lost 4 bases to trimming and J lost 4 bases, with 10 bases between them. CDR3 size: 13 residues. Here the CDR3 reads CASSGGGGETQYF. Here the CDR3 DNA reads TGTGCCAGCAGTGGTGGTGGGGGAGAGACCCAGTACTTC.

This sequence joins TRBV25-1 and TRBJ1-6; 9 bases fit TRBD1. The germline gives CDR1 MGHDK, CDR2 SYGVNS. This CDR3 is built from 18 residues. The trim removed 3 bases at V and 7 bases at J, leaving 13 bases unmatched. The CDR3 DNA sequence: TGTGCCAGCAGTGAGGGGACAGGGCCGAAGCTGGCCAATTCACCCCTCCACTTT. Translated, it gives CASSEGTGPKLANSPLHF.

This chain joins TRBV7-9 and TRBJ1-6; TRBD1 aligns across 7 bases. Germline V CDR1 and CDR2: SEHNR, FQNEAQ (reference sequence). This CDR3 is 18 amino acids long. With V trimmed by 5 bases and J by 0 bases, 10 bases remained unmatched. The CDR3 bases are TGTGCCAGCAGCCTAGGGGGCGGCTCGAGCTCCTATAATTCACCCCTCCACTTT. The encoded protein is CASSLGGGSSSYNSPLHF. Based on the CDR3 plus reference TRBV7-9 and TRBJ1-6, the full variable domain is DTGVSQNPRHKITKRGQNVTFRCDPISEHNRLYWYRQTLGQGPEFLTYFQNEAQLEKSRLLSDRFSAERPKGSFSTLEIQRTEQGDSAMYLCASSLGGGSSSYNSPLHFGNGTRLTVT.

This chain joins TRBV29-1 and TRBJ1-1; 8 bases line up with TRBD1. From germline, CDR1 is SQVTM and CDR2 ANQGSEA. This CDR3 contains 13 residues. Trimming cost V 4 bases and J 4 bases; bases outside gene matches: 5. The CDR3 spells CSVAPGGVTEAFF. Written as DNA, the CDR3 is TGCAGCGTTGCACCAGGGGGCGTCACTGAAGCTTTCTTT.

This chain joins TRBV10-3 and TRBJ2-7, with TRBD1 as a possible D gene (6 bases). The CDR3 has 19 residues. Per the germline V gene, CDR1 is ENHRY and CDR2 is SYGVKD. Trimming stripped 6 bases from V and 3 bases from J, with 30 bases between. This CDR3 reads CAISAPQGIGPGGLYEQYF. CDR3 nucleotide sequence: TGTGCCATCAGCGCACCGCAGGGGATAGGGCCTGGTGGCCTCTACGAGCAGTACTTC.

The chain links TRBV9 to TRBJ2-1; 7 nucleotides match TRBD1. The CDR3 has 14 residues. V shed 7 bases and J 8 bases; nucleotides not matched to a gene: 12. Looked up from germline, CDR1 is SGDLS and CDR2 is YYNGEE. The CDR3 protein is CASYRGLAIDEQFF. DNA for the CDR3: TGTGCCAGCTACAGGGGCTTGGCCATTGATGAGCAGTTCTTC.

The rearrangement joins TRBV6-1 to TRBJ2-4; D possibly corresponds to TRBD2 (6 bases). This CDR3 region has 14 residues. The germline CDR1 and CDR2 sequences are MNHNS and SASEGT. The ends were cut back, 1 base at V and 4 bases at J, with 8 bases in the middle. The CDR3 loop is CASSEGLDKNIQYF. CDR3 nucleotides: TGTGCCAGCAGTGAAGGACTAGATAAAAACATTCAGTACTTC.

The rearrangement joins TRBV30 to TRBJ1-2, with D unresolved. The CDR3 runs to 14 residues. Between the trimmed V and J ends, which lost 3 bases and 2 bases, there was a span of 13 bases. CDR1 GTSNPN and CDR2 SVGIG come from the germline V gene (reference sequence). CDR3 protein: CAWSLGLGNYGYTF. CDR3 DNA sequence: TGTGCCTGGAGCTTGGGCCTAGGGAACTATGGCTACACCTTC.

The chain has TRBV19 and TRBJ1-2; TRBD1 matches at 7 bases. The ends lost 3 bases at V and 7 bases at J; junction bases unmatched: 8. Germline V gene lookup returns CDR1 LNHDA and CDR2 SQIVND (reference sequence). The length of the CDR3 is 14 residues. In nucleotides, the CDR3 is TGTGCCAGTAGTATCTCGGACAGGCTCTCTGGCTACACCTTC. As protein: CASSISDRLSGYTF. The full variable domain, in which reference TRBV19 and TRBJ1-2 provide the parts outside the CDR3, is DGGITQSPKYLFRKEGQNVTLSCEQNLNHDAMYWYRQDPGQGLRLIYYSQIVNDFQKGDIAEGYSVSREKKESFPLTVTSAQKNPTAFYLCASSISDRLSGYTFGSGTRLTVV.

This clone was seen a handful of times. This chain connects TRBV7-2 to TRBJ2-7; D is possibly TRBD1 or TRBD2 (5 bases each). Trimming pared 1 base from V and 3 bases from J, leaving 13 bases between. Per germline, CDR1 SGHTA and CDR2 FQGNSA. The length of the CDR3 is 15 residues. The CDR3 loop is CASSLGPGLGYEQYF. CDR3 bases: TGTGCCAGCAGCTTAGGCCCGGGGCTGGGCTACGAGCAGTACTTC.

This sequence joins TRBV1 and TRBJ2-3. TRBV1 is deemed a pseudogene. This CDR3 spans 18 amino acids. CDR3 sequence (DNA): TGCACCAGCAGCCAAGCGAGGGGGGCGGGGTGTGAGGGAGATACGCAGTATTTT. Residues: CTSSQARGAGCEGDTQYF.

The chain employs TRBV27 and TRBJ1-1; D is possibly TRBD1 (6 bases). Germline CDR1 MNHEY, CDR2 SMNVEV (reference sequence). This CDR3 contains 14 residues. Trimming cost V 0 bases and J 7 bases, with 12 bases left between them. The CDR3 DNA sequence: TGTGCCAGCAGTTTATCCGCAGGGGCGGATGAAGCTTTCTTT. As protein: CASSLSAGADEAFF.

The chain links TRBV18 to TRBJ2-5; D is ambiguous. From germline, CDR1 is KGHSH and CDR2 LQKENI. V lost 3 bases and J lost 3, with 11 bases in between. The CDR3 length is 14 residues. CDR3 residues: CASSPDLGKETQYF. CDR3 coding DNA: TGTGCCAGCTCACCCGATTTGGGGAAAGAGACCCAGTACTTC. The full variable domain, its missing parts supplied by reference TRBV18 and TRBJ2-5, is NAGVMQNPRHLVRRRGQEARLRCSPMKGHSHVYWYRQLPEEGLKFMVYLQKENIIDESGMPKERFSAEFPKEGPSILRIQQVVRGDSAAYFCASSPDLGKETQYFGPGTRLLVL.

The chain recombines TRBV19 with TRBJ1-4, with a weak D call TRBD1 (5 bases). V lost 3 bases and J lost 5, with 13 bases in between. The germline gives CDR1 LNHDA, CDR2 SQIVND (reference sequence). The CDR3 consists of 15 residues. Written as DNA, the CDR3 is TGTGCCAGTAGTATGAACCGGGGGGGGAATGAAAAACTGTTTTTT. Translation gives CASSMNRGGNEKLFF. Full variable domain (outside the CDR3, taken from reference TRBV19 and TRBJ1-4): DGGITQSPKYLFRKEGQNVTLSCEQNLNHDAMYWYRQDPGQGLRLIYYSQIVNDFQKGDIAEGYSVSREKKESFPLTVTSAQKNPTAFYLCASSMNRGGNEKLFFGSGTQLSVL.

This chain joins TRBV29-1 and TRBJ2-5; 7 bases match TRBD1. The CDR3 totals 14 residues. The germline gives CDR1 SQVTM, CDR2 ANQGSEA. In DNA form, the CDR3 reads TGCAGAAAAGCCGGGACCGACAGGGCAGAGACCCAGTACTTC. Amino acid sequence: CRKAGTDRAETQYF.

CDR3 in amino acids: CAWTPPAEGYTF. DNA for the CDR3: TGTGCCTGGACCCCCCCGGCGGAAGGCTACACCTTC. The J gene is TRBJ1-2, the V gene TRBV30; D gene ambiguous. Germline V gives CDR1 GTSNPN, CDR2 SVGIG (reference sequence). V was pared by 4 bases and J by 8 bases, with 14 bases between. This CDR3 spans 12 amino acids.

This chain connects TRBV27 to TRBJ1-5; tentative D call: TRBD1 (5 bases). Germline loops: CDR1 MNHEY, CDR2 SMNVEV (reference sequence). Trimming took off 5 bases at V and 4 bases at J, with 15 bases between the two ends. CDR3 size: 15 residues. The CDR3 is CASSPPGFGNQPQHF. The DNA for the CDR3 is TGTGCCAGCAGTCCCCCAGGGTTTGGAAATCAGCCCCAGCATTTT.

The count of this clone is one. The rearrangement uses TRBV7-9 and TRBJ1-6; the D is unclear. This CDR3 spans 14 amino acids. Between the trimmed V and J ends, which lost 1 base and 7 bases, there was a span of 8 bases. Germline V gene lookup returns CDR1 SEHNR and CDR2 FQNEAQ (reference sequence). CDR3 DNA: TGTGCCAGCAGCTTAGGTTTCGCGAATTCACCCCTCCACTTT. Residues: CASSLGFANSPLHF.

The rearrangement uses TRBV15 and TRBJ2-3, with D perhaps matching TRBD1 (5 bases). The CDR3 spans 19 residues. Trimming pared 0 bases from V and 8 bases from J, leaving 27 bases between. Germline V gene lookup returns CDR1 LNHNV and CDR2 YYDKDF (reference sequence). The CDR3 DNA reads as TGTGCCACCAGCAGAGATCCTATAGGTGGAAGGGGCGTCTCTGGTACGCAGTATTTT. It specifies CATSRDPIGGRGVSGTQYF.

V gene TRBV19 combines with J gene TRBJ1-3; TRBD1 might be the D (5 bases). The V end lost 5 bases, the J end lost 3 bases, and 14 bases lay between the germline ends. The germline V gene encodes CDR1 LNHDA and CDR2 SQIVND (reference sequence). The CDR3 is made up of 15 amino acids. CDR3 sequence (DNA): TGTGCCAGTAGTGTGTTGGGGCAGGTTGGAAACACCATATATTTT. Translated: CASSVLGQVGNTIYF. Filled out from reference TRBV19 and TRBJ1-3, the complete variable domain reads DGGITQSPKYLFRKEGQNVTLSCEQNLNHDAMYWYRQDPGQGLRLIYYSQIVNDFQKGDIAEGYSVSREKKESFPLTVTSAQKNPTAFYLCASSVLGQVGNTIYFGEGSWLTVV.

The chain carries TRBV3-1 (or the pseudogene TRBV3-2) and TRBJ2-7, with TRBD1 matching 11 bases. The J segment lost 7 bases and the V segment lost 2 bases, leaving 13 bases of the junction unmatched. This CDR3 comprises 17 residues. Germline V gives CDR1 LGHDT, CDR2 YNNKEL (reference sequence). The CDR3 DNA is TGTGCCAGCAGCCAACGCTACACTGGACAGGGGGCGCGGGAGCAGTACTTC. It yields the protein CASSQRYTGQGAREQYF.

The genes are TRBV5-4 and TRBJ2-5; 14 bases fit TRBD2. Germline V lookup: CDR1 SGHNT, CDR2 YYREEE (reference sequence). After removal of 4 bases from V and 5 bases from J, the junction contained 4 bases not matched to a gene. The length of the CDR3 is 15 residues. The CDR3 loop reads CASSPRLAGGETQYF. CDR3 DNA sequence: TGTGCCAGCAGCCCCCGACTAGCGGGGGGGGAGACCCAGTACTTC.

Concerning this clone itself: The sample holds other DNA sequences that translate to the same CDR3. The chain uses TRBV6-5 and TRBJ1-2; perhaps TRBD1 as D (5 bases). This CDR3 contains 14 residues. Germline assignment: CDR1 MNHEY and CDR2 SVGAGI. Trimming shortened V by 2 bases and J by 5 bases, and 12 bases separated the two germline ends. CDR3 loop: CASSYGGAGYGYTF. Written as DNA, the CDR3 is TGTGCCAGCAGTTACGGAGGGGCGGGATATGGCTACACCTTC.

The chain employs TRBV10-3 and TRBJ1-2; D remains unclear. The V and J ends lost 0 bases and 4 bases respectively, with 15 bases between them. Germline V gene lookup returns CDR1 ENHRY and CDR2 SYGVKD. This CDR3 is 16 amino acids long. DNA of the CDR3: TGTGCCATCAGTGAGTCGATCGGCAGTCCCCCCTATGGCTACACCTTC. The encoded protein is CAISESIGSPPYGYTF.